The following is a T cell receptor beta chain sequence with its context. Its recognized antigen is unknown. No qualities accompany the bases; no much larger clone lies one base away. Patients underwent resection in Japan or China between about 2014 and 2018. Two lung cancer pathologists independently reviewed H&E slides to confirm the histologic diagnosis of every case. Macro-dissection after pathologic assessment enriched premalignant or tumor cells for nucleic acid extraction. The AllPrep DNA/RNA FFPE Kit was used to isolate DNA from FFPE tissue. Using the immunoSEQ hsTCRbeta Kit, TCR beta CDR3 regions were sequenced from DNA. In the authors' own workflow: The ImmunoSEQ Analyzer was used to analyse the TCR sequencing data. T cell clonality was defined as 1 minus Pielou's evenness computed on productive rearrangements. The inverse Simpson index, applied to productive templates, was used to measure T cell diversity. T cell density was defined as TCR beta template counts normalized to usable DNA, with usable DNA estimated by amplifying and sequencing housekeeping genes. TCR metrics were compared across histologic stages using two-sided Kruskal-Wallis tests. TCRdb carries this immuneACCESS record with in-frame sequences only. Its versions omit some clonotypes, under half of them owing to an unresolved V gene in the studies checked, with the rest unexplained. V, J and clone size reflect that table, while D and trimming were determined from the DNA. The sample has roughly 4,200 clones on record, around 82% of them singletons. Of the sample, more than 13% is held by the ten largest clones.

Trimming takes 3 bases from V and 8 bases from J, and the germline ends sit 16 bases apart. Inclusive of the bounding cysteine and phenylalanine, the CDR3 is 14 residues long. Of all the DNA, just the CDR3 is kept, 42 bases in frame from base 1. Sequences MNHNS (CDR1) and SASEGT (CDR2) are obtained from the germline V gene. This specimen comes from a study of immune evolution from preneoplasia to lung adenocarcinoma (dated by TCRdb to the early 2020s). At the level of the whole study: HLA loss of heterozygosity was observed in approximately 7%, 15% and 30% of AIS, MIA and ADC lesions, respectively, and was not observed in any AAH lesions. Immune contexture across lung adenocarcinoma precursors and invasive adenocarcinoma was profiled using immune gene expression, TCR sequencing and multiplex immunofluorescence. Resected precursor lesions (AAH, AIS, MIA) and invasive adenocarcinomas were compared against paired morphologically normal lung tissue. Sample size was based on specimen availability rather than a prior power calculation. The immune data were integrated with whole exome sequencing and methylation data from the same cohort of nodules. In total, the cohort included 50 to 60 patients with pulmonary nodules, all of whom underwent surgical resection. The TCR sequencing data were obtained from around 51 patients. According to the study, 105 samples went through TCR sequencing. POLYSOLVER was used to infer class I HLA alleles from exome data, and LOHHLA was used to detect allele-specific HLA loss.

The investigation overall reported the following: Compared with EGFR-mutant or double wild-type lesions, KRAS-mutant nodules had the highest T cell clonality. Because all patients were from Japan and China, applicability to Western populations was uncertain. The highest clonality was observed in normal lung, whereas higher T cell density and diversity but lower clonality appeared to be present in later-stage lesions. The findings rested on association rather than direct causation, and larger cohorts with long-term follow-up and longitudinal biopsies were considered necessary. Top T cell clone frequencies were highest in normal lung and appeared to decrease progressively from AAH through AIS, MIA and invasive adenocarcinoma.

The receptor comes from a person aged 65 to 85 with invasive lung adenocarcinoma. Some clones in this sample may be carry-over from other donors' samples. Specimen: FFPE invasive lung adenocarcinoma tissue. Sample cell subset or site, as interpreted from the label and publication: frankly invasive lung adenocarcinoma (ADC). The chain is assembled from TRBV6-1 and TRBJ1-2; D gene: possibly TRBD1, on 6 matching bases. The DNA sequence is as follows: TGTGCCAGCAGTGACCCCACCGGCAGGGGCGGCTACACCTTC. It specifies CASSDPTGRGGYTF.